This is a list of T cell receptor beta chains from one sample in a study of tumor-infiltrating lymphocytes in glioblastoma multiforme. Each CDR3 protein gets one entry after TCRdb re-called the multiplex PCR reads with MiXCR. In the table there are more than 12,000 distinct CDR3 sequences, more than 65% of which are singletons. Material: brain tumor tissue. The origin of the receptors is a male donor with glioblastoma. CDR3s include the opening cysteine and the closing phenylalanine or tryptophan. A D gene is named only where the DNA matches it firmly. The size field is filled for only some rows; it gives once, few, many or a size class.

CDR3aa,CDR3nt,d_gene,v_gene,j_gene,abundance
CSVDRDRDAGSSYNEQFF,TGCAGCGTTGACCGGGACAGGGACGCAGGGAGCTCCTACAATGAGCAGTTCTTC,TRBD1,TRBV29-1,TRBJ2-1,NA
CSATQGGSVSNEQFF,TGCAGTGCTACCCAGGGCGGGAGTGTCTCCAATGAGCAGTTCTTC,TRBD2,TRBV20-1,TRBJ2-1,NA
CASSGDRGTSGTYNEQFF,TGTGCCAGCAGCGGCGACAGGGGGACTAGCGGAACCTACAATGAGCAGTTCTTC,TRBD2,TRBV11-2,TRBJ2-1,few
CASSPSLGSGAGGRNNEQFF,TGTGCCAGCAGCCCGAGCTTAGGCTCTGGGGCTGGCGGGAGGAACAATGAGCAGTTCTTC,TRBD2,TRBV11-3,TRBJ2-1,NA
CASSEYGGEFKGHNEQFF,TGCGCCAGCAGTGAGTATGGGGGTGAATTCAAGGGGCACAATGAGCAGTTCTTC,NA,TRBV10-1,TRBJ2-1,few
CASSRRQGARQETQYF,TGTGCCAGCAGTCGGAGACAGGGGGCTCGGCAAGAGACCCAGTACTTC,TRBD1,TRBV11-2,TRBJ2-5,NA
CAIAGQHIKNTEAFF,TGTGCCATCGCGGGACAGCATATAAAGAACACTGAAGCTTTCTTT,TRBD1,TRBV6-2/TRBV6-3,TRBJ1-1,NA
CRLLADGEELFF,TGCAGATTACTAGCGGACGGCGAGGAGCTGTTTTTT,TRBD2,TRBV20-1,TRBJ2-2,NA
CASKYGTGDGYTF,TGCGCCAGCAAATACGGGACAGGGGATGGCTACACCTTC,TRBD1,TRBV4-1,TRBJ1-2,NA
CASSKLDRQYF,TGTGCCAGCAGTAAACTGGACAGGCAGTACTTC,NA,TRBV6-1,TRBJ2-7,NA
CASSLVGGPQGEQYF,TGTGCCAGCAGCTTAGTGGGAGGGCCCCAAGGCGAGCAGTACTTC,TRBD2,TRBV11-2,TRBJ2-7,NA
CASSRFGQVNTEAFF,TGTGCCAGCAGCCGCTTCGGACAGGTGAACACTGAAGCTTTCTTT,TRBD1,TRBV4-2,TRBJ1-1,few
CATSDPSENTGELFF,TGTGCCACCAGTGATCCCTCAGAGAACACCGGGGAGCTGTTTTTT,NA,TRBV24-1,TRBJ2-2,many
CSVTRDRESPPNF,TGCAGCGTTACCAGGGACAGAGAATCACCCCCCAACTTT,TRBD1,TRBV29-1,TRBJ1-6,once
CASSFGGPGELFF,TGTGCCAGCAGCTTTGGGGGTCCCGGGGAGCTGTTTTTT,NA,TRBV11-2,TRBJ2-2,NA
CASSGGINQPQHF,TGTGCCAGCAGCGGGGGGATCAATCAGCCCCAGCATTTT,NA,TRBV11-2,TRBJ1-5,many
CASSVSGTEQFF,TGTGCCAGCAGCGTTAGCGGGACTGAGCAGTTCTTC,TRBD2,TRBV13,TRBJ2-1,many
CASSTQGGAHGYTF,TGTGCCAGCAGTACTCAGGGGGGGGCGCATGGCTACACCTTC,TRBD1,TRBV6-6,TRBJ1-2,many
CSAPERTSEAYEQYF,TGCAGTGCACCCGAGCGGACTAGCGAAGCCTACGAGCAGTACTTC,TRBD2,TRBV20-1,TRBJ2-7,medium-sized
CASSQRTENTEAFF,TGTGCCAGCAGCCAAAGGACAGAGAACACTGAAGCTTTTTTT,NA,TRBV12-3/TRBV12-4,TRBJ1-1,NA